This passage covers 21 T cell receptor beta chains from one sample sequenced in a study of blood T cell repertoires in COVID-19 (dated by TCRdb to 2020 to 2022). The receptor library was made with the immunoSEQ multiplex PCR assay. This is the immuneACCESS table as TCRdb keeps it, with only in-frame sequences that have V and J called. A part of the clones is gone; compared with another copy, unresolved V genes explain less than half, and the rest is unexplained. The sample profile shows tens of thousands of clones; around 80% of them were found once. Approximately 64% of the sample is held by the ten biggest clonotypes. Sequenced material: peripheral blood. The receptors originated from a woman older than 75 with acute or convalescent COVID-19.

The J gene is TRBJ1-2, the V gene TRBV3-1 (or the pseudogene TRBV3-2), with 7 nucleotides matching TRBD1. This CDR3 is 16 amino acids long. V shed 2 bases and J 1 base; nucleotides not matched to a gene: 7. The V gene's germline CDR1 is LGHDT and CDR2 YNNKEL (reference sequence). CDR3 DNA sequence: TGTGCCAGCAGCCAACTACCCGGGACAGTTAACTATGGCTACACCTTC. Translated, it gives CASSQLPGTVNYGYTF.

The rearrangement joins TRBV18 to TRBJ2-7; tentatively, D is TRBD2 (5 bases). Per the germline V gene, CDR1 is KGHSH and CDR2 is LQKENI. Deletions cut 4 bases from V and 4 bases from J, with 14 bases between. The CDR3 loop spans 14 amino acids. This CDR3 reads CASSRSGGSYEQYF. CDR3 in DNA: TGTGCCAGCTCACGGTCTGGAGGTTCATACGAGCAGTACTTC.

The chain recombines TRBV4-2 with TRBJ2-2; 14 positions agree with TRBD2. The germline V gene encodes CDR1 LGHNA and CDR2 YNFKEQ. Trimming at V came to 4 bases and at J to 5 bases, leaving 12 bases not matched to a gene. CDR3 length: 19 residues. CDR3 DNA sequence: TGTGCCAGCAGCCGGAAGGGGGGACTAGCGGGAGTCTGGACCGGGGAGCTGTTTTTT. Its translation: CASSRKGGLAGVWTGELFF.

The chain is built from TRBV21-1 and TRBJ1-5. TRBV21-1 counts as a pseudogene. The CDR3 extends over 14 amino acids. The CDR3 nucleotides read TGTGCCAGCAGCAAAGAAGGCGGAAATCAGCCCCAGCATTTT. This codes for CASSKEGGNQPQHF.

This clone has only one observation. The rearrangement joins TRBV5-1 to TRBJ1-4; D is possibly TRBD1 (5 bases). Trimming pared 0 bases from V and 7 bases from J, leaving 13 bases between. Looked up from germline, CDR1 is SGHRS and CDR2 is YFSETQ. This CDR3 is built from 15 residues. The CDR3 DNA reads as TGCGCCAGCAGCTTGGCCGGGGGGGACGGTGAAAAACTGTTTTTT. It codes for CASSLAGGDGEKLFF.

The rearrangement links TRBV18 to TRBJ1-5; D gene uncertain. The CDR3 runs 16 residues. The ends were cut back, 0 bases at V and 4 bases at J, with 13 bases in the middle. The germline V gene has CDR1 KGHSH and CDR2 LQKENI. The CDR3 DNA sequence: TGTGCCAGCTCACCACCGGTTTCCAGAGGGAATCAGCCCCAGCATTTT. Translated: CASSPPVSRGNQPQHF.

The J gene is TRBJ1-1, the V gene TRBV19, with no clear D. The V gene lost 3 bases and the J gene lost 2 bases, with 13 bases spanning the gap. The CDR3 sequence is 15 residues long. Germline CDR1 is LNHDA and CDR2 is SQIVND (reference sequence). As DNA, the CDR3 is TGTGCCAGTAGTATCCAGCCGGGAGCCAACACTGAAGCTTTCTTT. Its protein product is CASSIQPGANTEAFF.

The CDR3 here is CASSGLLRADTQYF. CDR3 DNA: TGTGCCAGCAGCGGACTACTCCGCGCGGATACGCAGTATTTT. The rearrangement joins TRBV9 to TRBJ2-3, with D possibly TRBD2 on 5 matching bases. Looked up from germline, CDR1 is SGDLS and CDR2 is YYNGEE. This CDR3 region has 14 residues. The germline V and J ends were trimmed by 3 bases and 6 bases, with 14 bases remaining between them. Combining the CDR3 with reference TRBV9 and TRBJ2-3 gives the whole variable domain DSGVTQTPKHLITATGQRVTLRCSPRSGDLSVYWYQQSLDQGLQFLIQYYNGEERAKGNILERFSAQQFPDLHSELNLSSLELGDSALYFCASSGLLRADTQYFGPGTRLTVL.

V is TRBV5-4 and J is TRBJ1-2, with D perhaps TRBD1 (5 bases). Deletions cut 4 bases from V and 5 bases from J, with 21 bases between. There are 16 residues in the CDR3. CDR1 is SGHNT and CDR2 is YYREEE in the germline V gene (reference sequence). The CDR3 reads CASSPPNRQGDYGYTF. The CDR3 DNA sequence: TGTGCCAGCAGCCCCCCGAATCGGCAGGGTGATTATGGCTACACCTTC.

This clone has a handful of counts. The V and J genes are TRBV14 and TRBJ1-1; D is uncertain. CDR3 length: 11 residues. The ends were cut back, 6 bases at V and 8 bases at J, with 10 bases in the middle. The germline gives CDR1 SGHDN, CDR2 FVKESK. CDR3 bases: TGTGCCAGCAGGAACGGTCCAGAAGCTTTCTTT. Its translation: CASRNGPEAFF.

The genes are TRBV5-4 and TRBJ2-1; 8 positions agree with TRBD2. Looked up from germline, CDR1 is SGHNT and CDR2 is YYREEE (reference sequence). The CDR3 totals 18 residues. V shed 4 bases, J shed 0 bases, and the junction held 12 bases outside the gene matches. CDR3 DNA: TGTGCCAGCAGCCCGGTAGCTAGCGGGCTGAGCTCCTACAATGAGCAGTTCTTC. It codes for CASSPVASGLSSYNEQFF.

The V gene is TRBV2, the J gene TRBJ2-7; 8 bases align to TRBD1. Germline values: CDR1 SNHLY, CDR2 FYNNEI. This CDR3 is built from 16 residues. V shed 5 bases and J 3 bases; nucleotides not matched to a gene: 12. The CDR3 loop reads CASSRTRGRVIYEQYF. As DNA, the CDR3 is TGTGCCAGCAGTCGAACCAGGGGGCGCGTCATCTACGAGCAGTACTTC.

This chain joins TRBV10-3 and TRBJ1-1; no definite D call. There are 13 residues in the CDR3. V was clipped by 2 bases and J by 4 bases, with 8 bases between them. CDR1 ENHRY and CDR2 SYGVKD come from the germline V gene. CDR3 protein: CAISEAAGTEAFF. The CDR3 DNA follows: TGTGCCATCAGTGAGGCAGCAGGCACTGAAGCTTTCTTT.

This clone was seen a handful of times. This chain's CDR3 is CASRKWDRHNEQFF. The CDR3 coding sequence is TGTGCCAGTAGAAAATGGGACAGACACAATGAGCAGTTCTTC. This chain connects TRBV2 to TRBJ2-1, with 7 bases matching TRBD1. After removal of 9 bases from V and 5 bases from J, the junction contained 10 bases not matched to a gene. Germline-derived CDR1 and CDR2 are SNHLY and FYNNEI. CDR3 size: 14 residues. The entire variable domain, with the rest obtained from reference TRBV2 and TRBJ2-1, is as follows: EPEVTQTPSHQVTQMGQEVILRCVPISNHLYFYWYRQILGQKVEFLVSFYNNEISEKSEIFDDQFSVERPDGSNFTLKIRSTKLEDSAMYFCASRKWDRHNEQFFGPGTRLTVL.

This chain joins TRBV6-6 and TRBJ1-5; 7 nucleotides align to TRBD1. The junction had 8 bases not matched to a gene; V was cut back by 10 bases and J by 2 bases. CDR3 length: 14 amino acids. Germline CDR1 MNHNY, CDR2 SVGAGI (reference sequence). Here the CDR3 DNA reads TGTGCCATTACCAAGGGGGCTGGCAATCAGCCCCAGCATTTT. It encodes CAITKGAGNQPQHF.

The chain uses TRBV2 and TRBJ1-2, with 7 bases fitting TRBD1. CDR3 length equals 14 residues. Germline V gene data show CDR1 as SNHLY and CDR2 as FYNNEI. The junction had 12 bases not matched to a gene; V was cut back by 6 bases and J by 8 bases. The CDR3 spells CASRDYRGRRGYTF. The CDR3 region has the DNA TGTGCCAGCAGGGATTACAGGGGACGCCGCGGCTACACCTTC. The complete variable domain, with remaining parts taken from reference TRBV2 and TRBJ1-2, reads EPEVTQTPSHQVTQMGQEVILRCVPISNHLYFYWYRQILGQKVEFLVSFYNNEISEKSEIFDDQFSVERPDGSNFTLKIRSTKLEDSAMYFCASRDYRGRRGYTFGSGTRLTVV.

The chain links TRBV15 to TRBJ2-5; D may be TRBD1 (6 bases). The CDR3 runs to 13 residues. Trimming left V 9 bases short and J 5 bases short, with 16 bases between. The germline gives CDR1 LNHNV, CDR2 YYDKDF (reference sequence). The CDR3 sequence: CATTTGFGETQYF. The CDR3, as DNA: TGTGCCACGACCACAGGGTTTGGCGAGACCCAGTACTTC.

This clone has more than one count but fewer than ten. The chain uses TRBV7-3 and TRBJ2-3; 12 bases agree with TRBD2. Germline CDR1 is SGHTA and CDR2 is FQGTGA. V shed 5 bases and J 4 bases; nucleotides not matched to a gene: 10. This CDR3 comprises 17 residues. The CDR3 coding sequence is TGTGCCAGCAGCCAAATGACTAGCGGGAGATCTGCAGATACGCAGTATTTT. Translation gives CASSQMTSGRSADTQYF. Looking up the rest from reference TRBV7-3 and TRBJ2-3 gives the full variable domain: GAGVSQTPSNKVTEKGKYVELRCDPISGHTALYWYRQSLGQGPEFLIYFQGTGAADDSGLPNDRFFAVRPEGSVSTLKIQRTERGDSAVYLCASSQMTSGRSADTQYFGPGTRLTVL.

This sequence joins TRBV5-1 and TRBJ2-5, with TRBD1 as a possible D gene (6 bases). The V end was cut by 3 bases, the J end by 7 bases, with 13 bases between. This CDR3 has 13 amino acids. The germline CDR1 and CDR2 sequences are SGHRS and YFSETQ. CDR3 DNA sequence: TGCGCCAGCAGCTCACAGGGTCAACCGACCCAGTACTTC. This codes for CASSSQGQPTQYF.

This clone is a singleton in its sample. The J gene is TRBJ1-5, the V gene TRBV6-5; D might be TRBD1 (5 bases). The CDR3 runs 15 residues. Deletions cut 4 bases from V and 0 bases from J, with 10 bases between. Germline values: CDR1 MNHEY, CDR2 SVGAGI. DNA for the CDR3: TGTGCCAGCAGTTTCAGGGCTACTAGCAATCAGCCCCAGCATTTT. Encoded protein: CASSFRATSNQPQHF.

The J gene is TRBJ2-1, the V gene TRBV5-6, with D perhaps matching TRBD1 (6 bases). The CDR3 length is 14 residues. Germline V gene sequence: CDR1 SGHDT, CDR2 YYEEEE. Written as DNA, the CDR3 is TGTGCGAGCTGCTTGGCCGAAGGGGGAGATGAGCAGTTCTTC. It is translated as CASCLAEGGDEQFF.